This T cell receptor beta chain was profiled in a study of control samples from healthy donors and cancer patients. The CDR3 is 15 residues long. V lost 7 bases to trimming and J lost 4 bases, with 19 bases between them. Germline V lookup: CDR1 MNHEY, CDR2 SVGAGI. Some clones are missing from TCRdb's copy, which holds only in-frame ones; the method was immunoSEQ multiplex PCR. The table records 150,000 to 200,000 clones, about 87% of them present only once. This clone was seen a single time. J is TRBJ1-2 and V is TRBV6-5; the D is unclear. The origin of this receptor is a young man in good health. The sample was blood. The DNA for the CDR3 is TGTGCCAGCACCCACTCGTCTGGCAGCTCCTATGGCTACACCTTC. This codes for CASTHSSGSSYGYTF.